This T cell receptor beta chain derives from a study of T cell changes during pregnancy in multiple sclerosis. Measured with immunoSEQ multiplex PCR; TCRdb has only the in-frame clones, and not every one. Altogether under 55,000 clones are present, roughly 93% being singletons, with the ten largest covering around 1.9%. This clone occurred once. Trimming at V came to 2 bases and at J to 5 bases, leaving 7 bases not matched to a gene. This CDR3 comprises 15 residues. Germline CDR1 reads SGHKS; CDR2 reads YYEKEE (reference sequence). Sequenced material: peripheral blood, taken in the second trimester of pregnancy. This sequence was found in a female donor with multiple sclerosis, enrolled in a pregnancy study. The genes are TRBV5-5 and TRBJ2-5; TRBD1 matches at 9 bases. The CDR3 loop reads CASSFDRGIRETQYF. DNA for the CDR3: TGTGCCAGCAGCTTTGACAGGGGGATACGGGAGACCCAGTACTTC.